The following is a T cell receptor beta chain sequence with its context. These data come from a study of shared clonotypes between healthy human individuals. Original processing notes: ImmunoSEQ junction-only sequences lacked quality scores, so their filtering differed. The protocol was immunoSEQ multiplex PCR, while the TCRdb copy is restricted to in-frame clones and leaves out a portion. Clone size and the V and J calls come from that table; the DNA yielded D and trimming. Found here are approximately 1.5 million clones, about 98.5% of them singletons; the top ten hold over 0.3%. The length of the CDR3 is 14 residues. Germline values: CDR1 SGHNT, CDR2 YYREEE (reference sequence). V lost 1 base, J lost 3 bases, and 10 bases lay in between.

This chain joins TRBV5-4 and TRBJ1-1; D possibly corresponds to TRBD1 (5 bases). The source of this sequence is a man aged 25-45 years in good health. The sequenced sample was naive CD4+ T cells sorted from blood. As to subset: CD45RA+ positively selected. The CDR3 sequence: CASSLQGRDTEAFF. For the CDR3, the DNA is TGTGCCAGCAGCTTGCAGGGAAGGGACACTGAAGCTTTCTTT.